The sequence of this T cell receptor beta chain was determined in a study of T cell responses to AZD1222 COVID-19 vaccine. The CDR3 sequence is 18 residues long. Germline V gene sequence: CDR1 LGHDT, CDR2 YNNKEL (reference sequence). After removal of 0 bases from V and 4 bases from J, the junction contained 6 bases not matched to a gene. Sequenced by immunoSEQ multiplex PCR; TCRdb stores in-frame clones only, minus some. This table has tens of thousands of clones, 86% appearing once. In the case of this clone: The same CDR3 is also encoded by other DNA sequences in this sample.

The rearrangement joins TRBV3-1 (or the pseudogene TRBV3-2) to TRBJ2-2, with 12 bases lining up with TRBD2. The sequencing used peripheral blood, collected on day 0 of AZD1222 vaccination. This receptor was taken from an adult in good health. In nucleotides, the CDR3 is TGTGCCAGCAGCCAAGAAGGTCTAGCGGGAGGGGGCACCGGGGAGCTGTTTTTT. Translated: CASSQEGLAGGGTGELFF.